This TCR beta chain stems from a study of blood T cell repertoires in COVID-19. Background on the study: Samples taken during acute and convalescent COVID-19 were collected in the United States, Italy and Spain.

How the authors handled the data: Cell counts per sample came from amplifying reference gene primers. Libraries were prepared by immunoSEQ multiplex PCR; TCRdb keeps only in-frame clonotypes and omits some of them. V, J and clone size are taken as reported in that table, and D and trimming were inferred from the DNA itself. The table has approximately 350,000 clones, roughly 90% seen once. A single count supports this clone. Which cohort a participant joined came from the clinical history participants gave. The receptor was derived from a woman aged 25 to 45 who had recovered from COVID-19. The sample consisted of PBMCs or T cells enriched from blood (not recorded which).

The CDR3 nucleotides read TGTGCCAGCAGCCCTCTAGTCCATGAGCAGTTCTTC. Amino acids: CASSPLVHEQFF. V usage is TRBV9 and J usage is TRBJ2-1, with unresolved D. CDR3 size: 12 residues. The germline gives CDR1 SGDLS, CDR2 YYNGEE. Trimming left V 4 bases short and J 8 bases short, with 10 bases between.